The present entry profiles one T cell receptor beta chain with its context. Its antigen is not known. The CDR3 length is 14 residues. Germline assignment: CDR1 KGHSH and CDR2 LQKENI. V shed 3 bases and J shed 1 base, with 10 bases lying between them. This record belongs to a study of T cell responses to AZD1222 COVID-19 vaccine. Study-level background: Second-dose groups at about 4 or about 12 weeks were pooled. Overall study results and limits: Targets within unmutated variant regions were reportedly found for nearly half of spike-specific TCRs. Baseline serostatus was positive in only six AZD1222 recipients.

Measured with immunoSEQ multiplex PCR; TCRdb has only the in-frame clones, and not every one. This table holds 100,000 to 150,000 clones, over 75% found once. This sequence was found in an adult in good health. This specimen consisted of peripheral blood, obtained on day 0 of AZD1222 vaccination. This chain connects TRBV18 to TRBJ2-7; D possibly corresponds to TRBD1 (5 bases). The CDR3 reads CASSPVQASYEQYF. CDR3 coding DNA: TGTGCCAGCTCACCGGTACAGGCTTCCTACGAGCAGTACTTC.